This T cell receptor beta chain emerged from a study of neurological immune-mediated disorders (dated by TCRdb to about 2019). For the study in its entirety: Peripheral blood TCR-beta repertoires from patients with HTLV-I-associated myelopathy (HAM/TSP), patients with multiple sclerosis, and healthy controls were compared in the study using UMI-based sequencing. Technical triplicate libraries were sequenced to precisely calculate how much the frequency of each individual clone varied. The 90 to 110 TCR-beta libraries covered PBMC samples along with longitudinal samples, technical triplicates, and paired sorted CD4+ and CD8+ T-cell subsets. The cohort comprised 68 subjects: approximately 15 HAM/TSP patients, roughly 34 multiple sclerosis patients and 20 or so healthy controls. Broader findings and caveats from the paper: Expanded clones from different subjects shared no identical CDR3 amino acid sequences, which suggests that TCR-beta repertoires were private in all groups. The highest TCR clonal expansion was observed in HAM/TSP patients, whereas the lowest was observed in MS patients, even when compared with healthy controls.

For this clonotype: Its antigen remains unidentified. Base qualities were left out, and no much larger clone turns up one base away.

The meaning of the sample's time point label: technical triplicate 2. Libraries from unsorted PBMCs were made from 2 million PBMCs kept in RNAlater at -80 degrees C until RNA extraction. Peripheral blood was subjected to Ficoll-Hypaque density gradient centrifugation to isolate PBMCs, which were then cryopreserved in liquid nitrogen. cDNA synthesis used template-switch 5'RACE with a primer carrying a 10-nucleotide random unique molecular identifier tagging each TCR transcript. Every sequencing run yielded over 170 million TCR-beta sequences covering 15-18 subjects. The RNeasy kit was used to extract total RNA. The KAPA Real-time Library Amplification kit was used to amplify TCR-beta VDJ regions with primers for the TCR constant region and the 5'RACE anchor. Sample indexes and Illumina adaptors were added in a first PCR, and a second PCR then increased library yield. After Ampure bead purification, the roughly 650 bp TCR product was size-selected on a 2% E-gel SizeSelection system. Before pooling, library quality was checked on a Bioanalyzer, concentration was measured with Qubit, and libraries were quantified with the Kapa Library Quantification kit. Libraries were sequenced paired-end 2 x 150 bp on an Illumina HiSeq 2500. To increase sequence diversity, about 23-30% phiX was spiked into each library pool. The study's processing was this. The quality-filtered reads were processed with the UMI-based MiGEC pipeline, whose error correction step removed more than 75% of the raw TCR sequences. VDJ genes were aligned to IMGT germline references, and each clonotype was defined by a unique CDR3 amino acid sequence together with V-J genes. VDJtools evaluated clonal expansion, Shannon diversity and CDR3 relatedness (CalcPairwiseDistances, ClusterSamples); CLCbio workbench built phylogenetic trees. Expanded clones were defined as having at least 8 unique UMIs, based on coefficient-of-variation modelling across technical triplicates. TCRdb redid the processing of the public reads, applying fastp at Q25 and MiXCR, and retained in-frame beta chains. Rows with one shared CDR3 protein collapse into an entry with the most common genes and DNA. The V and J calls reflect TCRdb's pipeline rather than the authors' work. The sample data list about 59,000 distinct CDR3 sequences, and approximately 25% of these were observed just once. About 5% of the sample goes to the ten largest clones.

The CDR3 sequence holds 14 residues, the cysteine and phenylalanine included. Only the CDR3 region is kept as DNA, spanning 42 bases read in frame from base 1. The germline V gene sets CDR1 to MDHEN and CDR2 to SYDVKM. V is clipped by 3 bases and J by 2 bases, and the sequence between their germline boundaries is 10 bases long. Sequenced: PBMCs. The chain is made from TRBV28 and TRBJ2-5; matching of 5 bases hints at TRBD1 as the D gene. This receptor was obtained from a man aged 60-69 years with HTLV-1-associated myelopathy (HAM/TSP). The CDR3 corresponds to CASSFYKGQETQYF. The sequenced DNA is TGTGCCAGCAGTTTCTATAAGGGGCAAGAGACCCAGTACTTC.